The following is a T cell receptor (beta chain) sequence with its context. Germline V gene lookup returns CDR1 SGHNT and CDR2 YYREEE (reference sequence). There are 15 residues in the CDR3. Trimming at V came to 4 bases and at J to 5 bases, leaving 8 bases not matched to a gene. These data are taken from a study of T cell clones after liver transplantation. Study-level background: Liver transplant recipients had immunosuppression withdrawal attempted within 2 years. Three of the eight recipients were HCV-positive; the rest had non-autoimmune, non-viral transplant indications. Timepoints were pre-transplant, pre-withdrawal, and after withdrawal was completed or failed. TCRbeta sequencing after a pre-transplant mixed lymphocyte reaction identified graft-donor-reactive clones, later tracked in post-transplant blood.

The table came from immunoSEQ multiplex PCR; TCRdb's copy has only in-frame clones and leaves some out. The repertoire holds more than 95,000 clones, with 80% to 85% as singletons. The chain has TRBV5-4 and TRBJ2-1, with 8 nucleotides matching TRBD2. This TCR was sampled from a human donor who received a liver transplant. Source: CD4+ T cells from blood, taken before liver transplant. CDR3 sequence (DNA): TGTGCCAGCAGCCCGGGACTAGGAACCGACAATGAGCAGTTCTTC. Translating it yields CASSPGLGTDNEQFF.